These T cell receptor beta chains were read from a single sample in a study of shared clonotypes between healthy human individuals. Libraries were prepared by immunoSEQ multiplex PCR; TCRdb keeps only in-frame clonotypes and omits some of them. The table records roughly 850,000 clones, around 96% of them present only once. Sequencing used naive CD8+ T cells sorted from blood. These receptors came from a man in his thirties or forties in good health. Both conserved end residues are trimmed from each CDR3. Some rows have no size entry. The others give once, few or many, or a class for an expanded clone.

v_gene	abundance	j_gene	CDR3aa
TRBV27	.	TRBJ2-7	ASSPRGKLKY
TRBV7-6	.	TRBJ2-1	ASSLGTSGGRDEQF
TRBV29-1	.	TRBJ2-5	SVIDLRETQY
TRBV27	.	TRBJ2-7	ASSLVDGEQY
TRBV5-5	.	TRBJ2-7	ASSLWLQDYEQY
TRBV18	.	TRBJ2-3	ASSPPGPSGADTQY
TRBV30	.	TRBJ1-1	AWSRTGRGAF
TRBV30	.	TRBJ2-2	AWNPTGELF
TRBV29-1	.	TRBJ2-3	SVEDYQNTDTQY
TRBV7-2	.	TRBJ1-5	ASSNRGGPPSSNQPQH
TRBV6-5	.	TRBJ2-1	ASSYRWSYNEQF
TRBV28	.	TRBJ1-5	ASGEGEVDQPQH
TRBV9	few	TRBJ1-5	ASSVGGSNQPQH
TRBV10-3	.	TRBJ2-3	AIGTSGSTDTQY
TRBV10-3	once	TRBJ2-7	AITQDRGLYEQY
TRBV6-5	.	TRBJ2-7	ASRPGQEDVYEQY
TRBV5-1	once	TRBJ2-7	ASSLALMGGSFTYEQY
TRBV10-2	.	TRBJ1-2	ASSDTGQGADNYGYT
TRBV11-2	.	TRBJ2-5	ASSSMETQY
TRBV10-1	.	TRBJ2-3	ASSARESPDTQY
TRBV19	once	TRBJ2-7	ASKAGTGEYEQY
TRBV27	.	TRBJ2-7	ASSGSPSYEQY
TRBV9	.	TRBJ1-2	ASSVSGTGAMGYT
TRBV13	once	TRBJ1-2	ASSYGTGGGYT
TRBV30	.	TRBJ1-5	AWSPGALNQPQH
TRBV27	.	TRBJ1-5	ASSLSDNQPQH
TRBV25-1	.	TRBJ2-4	ASSRTGLKGIQY
TRBV5-1	.	TRBJ2-1	ASRPDSYNEQF